This passage covers 16 T cell receptor beta chains from one sample sequenced in a study of identical twins (dated by TCRdb to between 2015 and 2016). Libraries were built with 5' RACE. The sequencing machine was an Illumina HiSeq 2000. TCRdb passed the public sequencing reads through fastp at Q25 and MiXCR, retaining productive beta sequences. Each entry is one CDR3 protein sequence, shown with its most common DNA and genes. The sample includes roughly 1,500,000 distinct CDR3 sequences, with under 35% observed a single time. The ten largest clones represent about 0.25% of the sample. The sequencing sample was made of cord blood. These receptors were collected from a newborn girl in good health.

This sequence joins TRBV6-1 and TRBJ1-5; possible D gene TRBD1, 6 bases. Trimming removed 2 bases at V and 0 bases at J, with 11 bases between. Looked up from germline, CDR1 is MNHNS and CDR2 is SASEGT. This CDR3 is built from 16 residues. CDR3 sequence reads: CASSERGAHSNQPQHF. In DNA, the CDR3 is TGTGCCAGCAGTGAAAGGGGGGCGCATAGCAATCAGCCCCAGCATTTT.

The chain employs TRBV12-3 or TRBV12-4 and TRBJ2-1; 7 bases map to TRBD2. The V and J ends lost 0 bases and 2 bases, in that order; junction bases with no gene match: 4. The CDR3 spans 16 residues. The CDR3 nucleotides are TGTGCCAGCAGTTTAGCCCAGCTAGCGGCCTACAATGAGCAGTTCTTC. Translated: CASSLAQLAAYNEQFF.

This clonotype has only a few counts. The chain has TRBV29-1 and TRBJ2-7, with D uncertain. The CDR3 is made up of 11 amino acids. CDR1 SQVTM and CDR2 ANQGSEA come from the germline V gene. CDR3 sequence (DNA): TGCAGTGTCACAGATCGCTACGAGCAGTACTTC. Translation gives CSVTDRYEQYF.

There are a few counts of this clonotype. The CDR3 sequence is CASSPVRGPTNYGYTF. CDR3 sequence (DNA): TGTGCCAGCAGCCCAGTGAGAGGGCCCACTAACTATGGCTACACCTTC. This chain connects TRBV11-2 to TRBJ1-2; D gene uncertain. Germline assignment: CDR1 SGHAT and CDR2 FQNNGV. With 5 bases removed from V and 0 bases from J, the gap between germline ends came to 16 bases. The CDR3 is 16 amino acids.

This clonotype appeared a few times. This rearrangement joins TRBV6-2 or TRBV6-3 to TRBJ1-3; TRBD1 is a possible D gene (6 bases). CDR1 and CDR2 from the germline V gene are MNHEY and SVGEGT. The CDR3 has 14 amino acids. The V end was cut by 4 bases, the J end by 2 bases, with 9 bases between. For the CDR3, the DNA is TGTGCCAGCAGTTTACAGGGACCTGGAAACACCATATATTTT. Translation gives CASSLQGPGNTIYF.

CDR3 sequence reads: CAISESGTKETQYF. The CDR3 coding sequence is TGTGCCATCAGTGAGTCGGGTACTAAAGAGACCCAGTACTTC. The chain is built from TRBV10-3 and TRBJ2-5; D is ambiguous. Trimming removed 0 bases at V and 3 bases at J, with 8 bases between. CDR3 length: 14 residues. Looked up from germline, CDR1 is ENHRY and CDR2 is SYGVKD.

This clonotype has only a few counts. CDR3 in DNA: TGTGCCAGCAACCGGGAGACTAGCCCCAGAATCTATGGCTACACCTTC. Its protein product is CASNRETSPRIYGYTF. This rearrangement joins TRBV28 to TRBJ1-2; D is undetermined. The V end was cut by 7 bases, the J end by 4 bases, with 22 bases between. The germline gives CDR1 MDHEN, CDR2 SYDVKM. The CDR3 runs to 16 residues.

V gene TRBV4-2 combines with J gene TRBJ1-5, with 12 bases aligning to TRBD1. The CDR3 spans 18 residues. With V trimmed by 4 bases and J by 2 bases, 9 bases remained unmatched. The germline CDR1 and CDR2 sequences are LGHNA and YNFKEQ. CDR3 DNA sequence: TGTGCCAGCAGCCGGATGGGACAGGGGGCGCGGGGCAATCAGCCCCAGCATTTT. Encoded protein: CASSRMGQGARGNQPQHF.

V and J are TRBV12-3 or TRBV12-4 and TRBJ2-3; 15 bases match TRBD2. V gave up 0 bases and J gave up 2 bases; unmatched junction bases: 12. CDR3 size: 21 residues. CDR3 coding DNA: TGTGCCAGCAGTTTAGCCCTGGGACTAGCGGGGGGTCTCCTCCCCACAGATACGCAGTATTTT. Translated: CASSLALGLAGGLLPTDTQYF.

This clonotype was seen a handful of times. This chain joins TRBV7-7 and TRBJ2-1; a possible D gene is TRBD1 (6 bases). The CDR3 runs 16 residues. The germline V and J ends were trimmed by 1 base and 0 bases, with 10 bases remaining between them. Germline-derived CDR1 and CDR2 are SSHAT and FNYEAQ (reference sequence). DNA of the CDR3: TGTGCCAGCAGCTTAGTTGGGGGCGCCTCCTACAATGAGCAGTTCTTC. Protein product: CASSLVGGASYNEQFF.

This clonotype came up a few times. The chain joins TRBV13 to TRBJ2-7; tentatively, D is TRBD1 (6 bases). Germline loops: CDR1 PRHDT, CDR2 FYEKMQ (reference sequence). V shed 5 bases and J shed 3 bases, with 17 bases lying between them. The CDR3 loop spans 15 amino acids. The CDR3 DNA is TGTGCCAGCAGCCCCGACAGGCCCCCCCTCTACGAGCAGTACTTC. Translated, it gives CASSPDRPPLYEQYF. Using reference TRBV13 and TRBJ2-7 for the parts outside the CDR3, the full variable domain is AAGVIQSPRHLIKEKRETATLKCYPIPRHDTVYWYQQGPGQDPQFLISFYEKMQSDKGSIPDRFSAQQFSDYHSELNMSSLELGDSALYFCASSPDRPPLYEQYFGPGTRLTVT.

The chain uses TRBV7-9 and TRBJ1-2, with TRBD1 matching over 7 bases. The CDR3 runs 16 residues. J lost 9 bases, V lost 5 bases, and 18 bases had no gene match. Germline V lookup: CDR1 SEHNR, CDR2 FQNEAQ (reference sequence). The CDR3 loop is CASSPTGVYEQPSYTF. The CDR3 DNA sequence: TGTGCCAGCAGCCCAACAGGGGTATATGAGCAACCGAGCTACACCTTC. The variable domain in full, completed from reference TRBV7-9 and TRBJ1-2, reads DTGVSQNPRHKITKRGQNVTFRCDPISEHNRLYWYRQTLGQGPEFLTYFQNEAQLEKSRLLSDRFSAERPKGSFSTLEIQRTEQGDSAMYLCASSPTGVYEQPSYTFGSGTRLTVV.

The table lists this clonotype with many counts. The chain carries TRBV6-2 or TRBV6-3 and TRBJ2-3; unclear D gene. The CDR3 contains 14 residues. Germline-derived CDR1 and CDR2 are MNHEY and SVGEGT. Trimming shortened V by 1 base and J by 2 bases, and 7 bases separated the two germline ends. The CDR3, as DNA: TGTGCCAGCAGTTACTGGCCCTCCACAGATACGCAGTATTTT. It translates to CASSYWPSTDTQYF.

The chain uses TRBV18 and TRBJ1-5; D ambiguous. The CDR3 runs to 15 residues. Trimming removed 6 bases at V and 5 bases at J, with 17 bases between. CDR1 and CDR2 (germline): KGHSH, LQKENI. The CDR3 loop reads CASSHRRQKDQPQHF. DNA of the CDR3: TGTGCCAGCTCGCACCGTCGGCAGAAGGATCAGCCCCAGCATTTT.

The chain couples TRBV6-5 to TRBJ2-5; a possible D gene is TRBD2 (7 bases). V was clipped by 6 bases and J by 4 bases, with 18 bases between them. The germline V gene encodes CDR1 MNHEY and CDR2 SVGAGI. This CDR3 has 15 amino acids. CDR3 bases: TGTGCCAGCAGCTGGAACATGGGAGGGGGAGAGACCCAGTACTTC. The encoded protein is CASSWNMGGGETQYF.

This clonotype has a count of ten or more. The genes are TRBV5-1 and TRBJ1-2; no clear D. CDR3 length equals 14 residues. V dropped 0 bases and J dropped 0 bases, with 6 bases sitting between them. CDR1 is SGHRS, CDR2 YFSETQ, per germline. The CDR3 spells CASSLAIANYGYTF. The CDR3 nucleotides are TGCGCCAGCAGCTTGGCCATAGCTAACTATGGCTACACCTTC.